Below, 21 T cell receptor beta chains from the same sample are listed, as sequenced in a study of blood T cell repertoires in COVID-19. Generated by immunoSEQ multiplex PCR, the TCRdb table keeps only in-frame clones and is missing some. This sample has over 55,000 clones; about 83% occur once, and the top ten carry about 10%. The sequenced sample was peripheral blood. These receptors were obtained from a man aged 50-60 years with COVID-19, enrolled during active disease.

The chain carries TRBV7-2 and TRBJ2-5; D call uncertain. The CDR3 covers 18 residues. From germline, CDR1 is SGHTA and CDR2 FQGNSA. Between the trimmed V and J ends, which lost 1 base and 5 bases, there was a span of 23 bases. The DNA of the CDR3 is TGTGCCAGCAGCTTAGTGGCTCACGGCGGCCCTAGGCTGGAGACCCAGTACTTC. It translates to CASSLVAHGGPRLETQYF.

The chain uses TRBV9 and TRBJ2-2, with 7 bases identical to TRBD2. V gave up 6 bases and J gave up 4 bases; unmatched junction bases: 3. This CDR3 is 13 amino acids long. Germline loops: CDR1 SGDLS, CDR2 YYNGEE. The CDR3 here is CASNGGSTGELFF. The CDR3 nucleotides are TGTGCCAGCAATGGCGGGAGCACCGGGGAGCTGTTTTTT. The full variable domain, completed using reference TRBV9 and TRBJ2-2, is DSGVTQTPKHLITATGQRVTLRCSPRSGDLSVYWYQQSLDQGLQFLIQYYNGEERAKGNILERFSAQQFPDLHSELNLSSLELGDSALYFCASNGGSTGELFFGEGSRLTVL.

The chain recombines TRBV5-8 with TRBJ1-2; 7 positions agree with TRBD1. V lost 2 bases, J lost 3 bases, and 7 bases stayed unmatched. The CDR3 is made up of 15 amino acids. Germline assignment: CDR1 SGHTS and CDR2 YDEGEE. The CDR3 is CASSFPGQPYYGYTF. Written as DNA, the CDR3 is TGTGCCAGCAGCTTCCCGGGACAGCCTTACTATGGCTACACCTTC.

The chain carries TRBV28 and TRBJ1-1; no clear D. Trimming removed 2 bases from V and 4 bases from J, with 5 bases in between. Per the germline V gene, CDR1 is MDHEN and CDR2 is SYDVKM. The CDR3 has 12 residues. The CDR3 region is CASSLQFTEAFF. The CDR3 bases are TGTGCCAGCAGTTTACAGTTCACTGAAGCTTTCTTT.

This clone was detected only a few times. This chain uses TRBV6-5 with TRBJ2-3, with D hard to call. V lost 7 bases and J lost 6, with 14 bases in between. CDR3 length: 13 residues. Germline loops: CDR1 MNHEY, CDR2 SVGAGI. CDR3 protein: CASKLNRVDTQYF. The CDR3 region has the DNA TGTGCCAGCAAGCTGAACCGGGTCGATACGCAGTATTTT.

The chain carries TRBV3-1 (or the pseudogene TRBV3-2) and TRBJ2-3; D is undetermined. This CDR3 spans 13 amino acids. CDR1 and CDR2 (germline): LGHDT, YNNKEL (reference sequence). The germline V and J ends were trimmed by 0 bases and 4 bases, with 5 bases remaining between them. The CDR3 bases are TGTGCCAGCAGCCAAGATCCTCCAGATACGCAGTATTTT. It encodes CASSQDPPDTQYF.

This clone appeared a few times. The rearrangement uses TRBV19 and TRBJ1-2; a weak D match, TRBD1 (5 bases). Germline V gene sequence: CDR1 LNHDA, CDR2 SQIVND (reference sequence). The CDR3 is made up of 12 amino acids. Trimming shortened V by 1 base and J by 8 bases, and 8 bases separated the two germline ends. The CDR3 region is CASSIGTGGYTF. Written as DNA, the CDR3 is TGTGCCAGTAGTATAGGAACAGGAGGCTACACCTTC.

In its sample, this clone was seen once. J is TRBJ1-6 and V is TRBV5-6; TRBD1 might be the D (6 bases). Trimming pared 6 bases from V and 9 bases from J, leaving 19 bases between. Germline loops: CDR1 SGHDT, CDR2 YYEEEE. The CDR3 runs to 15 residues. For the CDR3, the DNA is TGTGCCAGCACCCGTAGTGGGGGCCGTGGTTCACCCCTCCACTTT. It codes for CASTRSGGRGSPLHF. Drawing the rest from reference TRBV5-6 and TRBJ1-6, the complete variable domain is DAGVTQSPTHLIKTRGQQVTLRCSPKSGHDTVSWYQQALGQGPQFIFQYYEEEERQRGNFPDRFSGHQFPNYSSELNVNALLLGDSALYLCASTRSGGRGSPLHFGNGTRLTVT.

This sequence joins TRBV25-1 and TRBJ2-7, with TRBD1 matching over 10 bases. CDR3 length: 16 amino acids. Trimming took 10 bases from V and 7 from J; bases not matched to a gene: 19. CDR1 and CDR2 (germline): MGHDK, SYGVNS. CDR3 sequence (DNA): TGTGCCACCTCCATGCGGATCCCGGGACAGGGGAAAGAGCAGTACTTC. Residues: CATSMRIPGQGKEQYF.

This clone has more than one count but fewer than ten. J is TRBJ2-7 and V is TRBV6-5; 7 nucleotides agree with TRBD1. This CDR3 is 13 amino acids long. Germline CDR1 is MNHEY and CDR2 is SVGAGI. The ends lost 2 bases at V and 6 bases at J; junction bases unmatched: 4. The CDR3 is CASSYRTGFEQYF. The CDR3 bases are TGTGCCAGCAGTTACCGGACAGGATTCGAGCAGTACTTC.

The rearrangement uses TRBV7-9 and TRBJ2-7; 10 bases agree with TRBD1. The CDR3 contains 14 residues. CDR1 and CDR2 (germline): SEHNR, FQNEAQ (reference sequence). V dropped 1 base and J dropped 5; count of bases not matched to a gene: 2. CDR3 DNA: TGTGCCAGCAGCTTAGGGGGGACAGGGGACGAGCAGTACTTC. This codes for CASSLGGTGDEQYF. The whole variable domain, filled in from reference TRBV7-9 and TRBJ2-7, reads DTGVSQNPRHKITKRGQNVTFRCDPISEHNRLYWYRQTLGQGPEFLTYFQNEAQLEKSRLLSDRFSAERPKGSFSTLEIQRTEQGDSAMYLCASSLGGTGDEQYFGPGTRLTVT.

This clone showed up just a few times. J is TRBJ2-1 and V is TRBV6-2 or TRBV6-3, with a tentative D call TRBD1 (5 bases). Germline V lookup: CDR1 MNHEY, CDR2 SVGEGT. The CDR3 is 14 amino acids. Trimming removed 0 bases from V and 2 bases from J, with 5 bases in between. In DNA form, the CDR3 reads TGTGCCAGCAGTTACTCGGACACCTACAATGAGCAGTTCTTC. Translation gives CASSYSDTYNEQFF.

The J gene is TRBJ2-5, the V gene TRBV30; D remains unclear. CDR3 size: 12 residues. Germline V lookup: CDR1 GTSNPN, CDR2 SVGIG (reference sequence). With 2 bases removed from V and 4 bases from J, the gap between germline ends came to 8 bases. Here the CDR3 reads CAWSPGLETQYF. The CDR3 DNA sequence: TGTGCCTGGAGTCCAGGATTAGAGACCCAGTACTTC.

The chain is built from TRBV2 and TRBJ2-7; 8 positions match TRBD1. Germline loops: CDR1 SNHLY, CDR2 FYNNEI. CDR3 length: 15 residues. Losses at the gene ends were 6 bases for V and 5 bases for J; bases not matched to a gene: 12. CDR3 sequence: CASRFGQGSGHEQYF. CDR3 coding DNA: TGTGCCAGCAGATTCGGACAGGGAAGTGGGCACGAGCAGTACTTC.

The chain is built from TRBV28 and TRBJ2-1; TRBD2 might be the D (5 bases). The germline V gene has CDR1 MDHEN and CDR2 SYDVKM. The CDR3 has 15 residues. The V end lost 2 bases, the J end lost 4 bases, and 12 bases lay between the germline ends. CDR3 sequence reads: CASSLGGFSYNEQFF. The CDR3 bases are TGTGCCAGCAGTTTAGGAGGCTTCTCTTACAATGAGCAGTTCTTC.

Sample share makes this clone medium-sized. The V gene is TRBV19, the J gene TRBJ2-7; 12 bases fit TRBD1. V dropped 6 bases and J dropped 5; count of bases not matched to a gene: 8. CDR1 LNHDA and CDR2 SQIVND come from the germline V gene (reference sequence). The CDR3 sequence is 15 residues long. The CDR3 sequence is CASSLLGQGAHEQYF. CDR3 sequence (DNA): TGTGCCAGTAGCTTACTGGGACAGGGGGCCCACGAGCAGTACTTC.

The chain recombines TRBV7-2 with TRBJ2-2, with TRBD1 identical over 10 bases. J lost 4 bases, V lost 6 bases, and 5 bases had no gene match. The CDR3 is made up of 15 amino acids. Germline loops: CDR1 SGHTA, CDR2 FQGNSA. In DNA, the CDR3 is TGTGCCAGCAGGGATCGGACAGGGGGCACCGGGGAGCTGTTTTTT. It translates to CASRDRTGGTGELFF. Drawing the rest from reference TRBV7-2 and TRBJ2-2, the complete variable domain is GAGVSQSPSNKVTEKGKDVELRCDPISGHTALYWYRQSLGQGLEFLIYFQGNSAPDKSGLPSDRFSAERTGGSVSTLTIQRTQQEDSAVYLCASRDRTGGTGELFFGEGSRLTVL.

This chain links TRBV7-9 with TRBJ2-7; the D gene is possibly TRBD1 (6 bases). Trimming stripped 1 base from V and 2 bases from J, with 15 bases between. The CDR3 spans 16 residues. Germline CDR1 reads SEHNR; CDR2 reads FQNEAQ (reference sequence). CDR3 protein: CASSLVSGRQAYEQYF. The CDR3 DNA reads TGTGCCAGCAGCTTAGTAAGTGGGAGACAGGCCTACGAGCAGTACTTC.

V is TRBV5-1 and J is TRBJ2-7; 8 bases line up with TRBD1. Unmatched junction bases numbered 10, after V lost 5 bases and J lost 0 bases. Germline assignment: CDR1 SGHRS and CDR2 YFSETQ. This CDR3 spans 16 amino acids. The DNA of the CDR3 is TGCGCCAGCAGGAAAGCCGGGACAGGCCCCTCCTACGAGCAGTACTTC. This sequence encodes CASRKAGTGPSYEQYF.

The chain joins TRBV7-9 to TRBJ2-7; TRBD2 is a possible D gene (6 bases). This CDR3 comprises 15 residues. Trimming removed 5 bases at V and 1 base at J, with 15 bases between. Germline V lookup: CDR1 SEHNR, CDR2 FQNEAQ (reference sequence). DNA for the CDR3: TGTGCCAGCAGCCTCAAGACGGGGGAGTCCTACGAGCAGTACTTC. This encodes CASSLKTGESYEQYF.

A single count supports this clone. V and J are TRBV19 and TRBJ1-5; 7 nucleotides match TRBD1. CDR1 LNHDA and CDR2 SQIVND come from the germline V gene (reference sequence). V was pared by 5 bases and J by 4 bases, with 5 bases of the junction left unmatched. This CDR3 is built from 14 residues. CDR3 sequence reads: CASSSGDRNQPQHF. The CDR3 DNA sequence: TGTGCCAGTAGTTCGGGGGACAGAAATCAGCCCCAGCATTTT.